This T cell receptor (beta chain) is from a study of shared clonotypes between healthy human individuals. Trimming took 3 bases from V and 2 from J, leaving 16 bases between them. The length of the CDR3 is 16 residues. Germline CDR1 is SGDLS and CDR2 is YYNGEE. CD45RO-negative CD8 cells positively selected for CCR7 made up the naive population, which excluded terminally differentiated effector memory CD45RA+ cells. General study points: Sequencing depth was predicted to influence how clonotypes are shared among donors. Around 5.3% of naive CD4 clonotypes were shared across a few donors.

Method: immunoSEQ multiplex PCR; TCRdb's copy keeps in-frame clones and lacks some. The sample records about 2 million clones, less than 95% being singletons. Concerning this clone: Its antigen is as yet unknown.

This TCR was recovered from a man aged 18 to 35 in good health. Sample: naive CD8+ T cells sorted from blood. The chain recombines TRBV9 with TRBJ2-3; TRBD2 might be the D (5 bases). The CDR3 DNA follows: TGTGCCAGCAGCGCCACTTACCCGGGGTTCACAGATACGCAGTATTTT. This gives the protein CASSATYPGFTDTQYF.